A single sample is the source of the 12 T cell receptor beta chains below, sequenced in a study of technical replicates of blood from a handful of donors (dated by TCRdb to the late 2010s). Receptor amplification or capture employed the immunoSEQ multiplex PCR assay. Here the immuneACCESS table is served through TCRdb, limited to in-frame sequences with V and J called. Missing clones are a known gap in these copies; in checked studies unresolved V genes cover under half, and the rest lacks a known reason. The sample data list around 13,000 clones, and approximately 95% of these were observed just once. The biggest ten clones account for around 7.4% of the sample. The sample comprised PBMCs. The receptors originated from a human donor in good health.

The chain uses TRBV7-3 and TRBJ2-7; possibly TRBD1 for D (6 bases). The CDR3 contains 13 residues. Per germline, CDR1 SGHTA and CDR2 FQGTGA. V was pared by 0 bases and J by 8 bases, with 11 bases between. CDR3 nucleotides: TGTGCCAGCAGCTTAACCACAACAGGGAAGCAGTACTTC. Protein product: CASSLTTTGKQYF.

The chain has TRBV10-2 and TRBJ1-5; TRBD1 aligns across 8 bases. The ends lost 4 bases at V and 0 bases at J; junction bases unmatched: 5. Per germline, CDR1 WSHSY and CDR2 SAAADI. The length of the CDR3 is 16 residues. CDR3 sequence (DNA): TGCGCCAGCAGTGCCGGACAGGGACATAGCAATCAGCCCCAGCATTTT. Translation gives CASSAGQGHSNQPQHF.

A few counts support this clone. The chain carries TRBV25-1 and TRBJ2-7; 11 bases align to TRBD2. Trimming took 2 bases from V and 7 from J; bases not matched to a gene: 7. The CDR3 runs 15 residues. The germline V gene has CDR1 MGHDK and CDR2 SYGVNS. The CDR3 is CASSEETSGNREQYF. CDR3 in DNA: TGTGCCAGCAGTGAAGAGACTAGCGGGAATCGGGAGCAGTACTTC.

The J gene is TRBJ1-2, the V gene TRBV28; D is perhaps TRBD1 (6 bases). This CDR3 spans 14 amino acids. The V gene lost 6 bases and the J gene lost 7 bases, with 18 bases spanning the gap. From germline, CDR1 is MDHEN and CDR2 SYDVKM. CDR3 bases: TGTGCCAGCAGCCCCCCGCGGGGGCAGGGTGGCTACACCTTC. Its protein is CASSPPRGQGGYTF.

This sequence joins TRBV28 and TRBJ2-3, with 10 bases aligning to TRBD2. Germline CDR1 is MDHEN and CDR2 is SYDVKM. The CDR3 totals 15 residues. V was clipped by 5 bases and J by 4 bases; unmatched bases: 6. The CDR3 here is CASSLAGAGPDTQYF. CDR3 nucleotides: TGTGCCAGCAGTCTAGCGGGAGCGGGCCCAGATACGCAGTATTTT.

J is TRBJ2-3 and V is TRBV9, with 10 nucleotides matching TRBD2. The V gene end was trimmed by 0 bases and the J gene end by 1 base; junction bases not matched to a gene: 5. Looked up from germline, CDR1 is SGDLS and CDR2 is YYNGEE. The CDR3 has 17 amino acids. In DNA, the CDR3 is TGTGCCAGCAGCGTAGCATCTGGACTAGCGGGCACAGATACGCAGTATTTT. This translates into CASSVASGLAGTDTQYF.

This chain joins TRBV10-2 and TRBJ2-1, with 7 bases identical to TRBD2. Germline V gene sequence: CDR1 WSHSY, CDR2 SAAADI. The CDR3 is 19 residues long. Trimming removed 8 bases from V and 0 bases from J; junction bases left unmatched: 19. CDR3 in DNA: TGCGCCAGCGGGGGGGGTAGCGGGCCCACCCTGAGCTCCTACAATGAGCAGTTCTTC. It encodes CASGGGSGPTLSSYNEQFF.

This chain links TRBV2 with TRBJ1-1; the match to TRBD1 covers 10 bases. This CDR3 is 14 amino acids long. Germline trimming cut 7 bases from V and 7 bases from J; bases unmatched to any gene: 9. Germline V gene sequence: CDR1 SNHLY, CDR2 FYNNEI. The CDR3 DNA is TGTGCCAGCACCGCTCGACAGGGGGCGATTGAAGCTTTCTTT. Translating it yields CASTARQGAIEAFF.

The CDR3 loop reads CASSFGRGTYEQYF. The CDR3 DNA reads as TGTGCCAGCAGTTTTGGGAGGGGGACCTACGAGCAGTACTTC. The V gene is TRBV28, the J gene TRBJ2-7; D is possibly TRBD2 (7 bases). Trimming left V 3 bases short and J 2 bases short, with 11 bases between. The germline CDR1 and CDR2 sequences are MDHEN and SYDVKM. CDR3 length equals 14 residues.

The chain combines TRBV5-1 with TRBJ2-2, with TRBD2 matching over 12 bases. The CDR3 is 15 residues long. Trimming at V came to 5 bases and at J to 7 bases, leaving 6 bases not matched to a gene. CDR1 and CDR2 from the germline V gene are SGHRS and YFSETQ. The CDR3: CASRRLAGAFGELFF. In DNA, the CDR3 is TGCGCCAGCAGGCGACTAGCGGGGGCGTTCGGGGAGCTGTTTTTT.

The chain couples TRBV4-1 to TRBJ1-1; D uncertain. There are 16 residues in the CDR3. V was shortened by 0 bases and J by 1 base, with 12 bases between the two germline ends. Per germline, CDR1 MGHRA and CDR2 YSYEKL. This CDR3 is CASSQDGGRWNTEAFF. In DNA, the CDR3 is TGCGCCAGCAGCCAAGATGGAGGGCGGTGGAACACTGAAGCTTTCTTT.

The CDR3 is CASSEAYGSGAYEQYF. The CDR3 coding sequence is TGTGCCAGCAGTGAAGCGTACGGGAGCGGGGCCTACGAGCAGTACTTC. The chain links TRBV6-1 to TRBJ2-7; the match to TRBD2 covers 7 bases. Per the germline V gene, CDR1 is MNHNS and CDR2 is SASEGT. CDR3 size: 16 residues. V lost 0 bases, J lost 2 bases, and 7 bases stayed unmatched.